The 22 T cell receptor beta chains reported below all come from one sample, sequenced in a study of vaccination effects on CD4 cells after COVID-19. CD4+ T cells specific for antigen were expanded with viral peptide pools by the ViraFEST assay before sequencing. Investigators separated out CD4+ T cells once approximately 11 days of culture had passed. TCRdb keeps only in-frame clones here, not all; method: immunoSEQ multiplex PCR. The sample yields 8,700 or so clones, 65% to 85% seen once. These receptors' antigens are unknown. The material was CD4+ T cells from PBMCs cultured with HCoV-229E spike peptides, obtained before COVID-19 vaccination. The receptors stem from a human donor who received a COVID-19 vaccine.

CDR3 protein: CASSPRGLAMGETQYF. The CDR3 region has the DNA TGTGCCAGCTCACCGCGGGGACTAGCAATGGGGGAGACCCAGTACTTC. V usage is TRBV18 and J usage is TRBJ2-5; TRBD2 matches at 9 bases. V was pared by 3 bases and J by 5 bases, with 10 bases of the junction left unmatched. CDR1 and CDR2 (germline): KGHSH, LQKENI. The CDR3 has 16 residues.

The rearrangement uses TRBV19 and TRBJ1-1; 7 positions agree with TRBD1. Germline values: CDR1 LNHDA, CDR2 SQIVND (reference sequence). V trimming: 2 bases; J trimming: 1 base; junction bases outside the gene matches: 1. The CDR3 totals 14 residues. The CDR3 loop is CASSIRTGNTEAFF. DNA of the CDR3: TGTGCCAGTAGTATACGGACAGGGAACACTGAAGCTTTCTTT.

CDR3 region: CASSAADSGANVLTF. The DNA of the CDR3 is TGTGCCAGCTCGGCTGCCGACTCTGGGGCCAACGTCCTGACTTTC. J is TRBJ2-6 and V is TRBV18; no clear D. Germline V gene data show CDR1 as KGHSH and CDR2 as LQKENI. With 6 bases removed from V and 0 bases from J, the gap between germline ends came to 9 bases. CDR3 size: 15 residues. Filled out from reference TRBV18 and TRBJ2-6, the complete variable domain reads NAGVMQNPRHLVRRRGQEARLRCSPMKGHSHVYWYRQLPEEGLKFMVYLQKENIIDESGMPKERFSAEFPKEGPSILRIQQVVRGDSAAYFCASSAADSGANVLTFGAGSRLTVL.

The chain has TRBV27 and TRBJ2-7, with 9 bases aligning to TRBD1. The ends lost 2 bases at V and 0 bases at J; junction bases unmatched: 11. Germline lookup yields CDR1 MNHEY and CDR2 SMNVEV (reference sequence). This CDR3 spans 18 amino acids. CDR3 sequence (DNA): TGTGCCAGCAGTTTACAAGGTGCCGGGACAGGGAGCTCCTACGAGCAGTACTTC. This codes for CASSLQGAGTGSSYEQYF.

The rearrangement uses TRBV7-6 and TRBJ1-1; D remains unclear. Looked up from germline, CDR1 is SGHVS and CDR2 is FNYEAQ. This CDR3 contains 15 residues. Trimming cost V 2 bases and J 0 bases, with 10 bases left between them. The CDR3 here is CASSLYTAMNTEAFF. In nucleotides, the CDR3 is TGTGCCAGCAGCTTATATACGGCTATGAACACTGAAGCTTTCTTT. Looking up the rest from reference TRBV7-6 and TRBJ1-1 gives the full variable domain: GAGVSQSPRYKVTKRGQDVALRCDPISGHVSLYWYRQALGQGPEFLTYFNYEAQQDKSGLPNDRFSAERPEGSISTLTIQRTEQRDSAMYRCASSLYTAMNTEAFFGQGTRLTVV.

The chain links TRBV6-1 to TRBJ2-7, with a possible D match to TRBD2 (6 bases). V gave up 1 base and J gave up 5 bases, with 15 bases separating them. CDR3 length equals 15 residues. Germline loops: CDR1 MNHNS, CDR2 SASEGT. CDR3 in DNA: TGTGCCAGCAGTGAAGTCCCGGGAGCAACCGACGAGCAGTACTTC. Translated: CASSEVPGATDEQYF.

CDR3 bases: TGTGCCAGCAGCCCCCGAGGGACTAGCTCCTACAATGAGCAGTTCTTC. This encodes CASSPRGTSSYNEQFF. The rearrangement joins TRBV7-9 to TRBJ2-1, with 8 nucleotides matching TRBD2. The CDR3 is made up of 16 amino acids. Germline CDR1 reads SEHNR; CDR2 reads FQNEAQ (reference sequence). V lost 5 bases to trimming and J lost 0 bases; unmatched junction nucleotides: 6.

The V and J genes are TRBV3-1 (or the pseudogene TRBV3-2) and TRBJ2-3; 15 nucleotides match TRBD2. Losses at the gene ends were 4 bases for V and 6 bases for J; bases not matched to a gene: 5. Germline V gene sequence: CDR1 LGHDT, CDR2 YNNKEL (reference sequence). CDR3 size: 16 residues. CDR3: CASSRRTSGRGDTQYF. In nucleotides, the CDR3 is TGTGCCAGCAGCCGAAGGACTAGCGGGAGGGGTGATACGCAGTATTTT.

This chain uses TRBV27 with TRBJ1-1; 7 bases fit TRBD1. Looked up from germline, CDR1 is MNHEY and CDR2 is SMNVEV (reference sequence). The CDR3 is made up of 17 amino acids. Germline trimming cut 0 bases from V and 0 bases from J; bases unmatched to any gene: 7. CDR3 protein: CASSLSGGWGMNTEAFF. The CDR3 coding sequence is TGTGCCAGCAGTTTATCAGGGGGCTGGGGTATGAACACTGAAGCTTTCTTT.

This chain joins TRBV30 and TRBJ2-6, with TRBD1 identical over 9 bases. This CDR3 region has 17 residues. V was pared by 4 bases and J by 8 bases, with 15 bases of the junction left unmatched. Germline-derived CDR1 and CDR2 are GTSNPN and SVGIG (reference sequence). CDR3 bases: TGTGCCTGGAACATACGAGGGATCACAGGGGGCACCAACGTCCTGACTTTC. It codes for CAWNIRGITGGTNVLTF.

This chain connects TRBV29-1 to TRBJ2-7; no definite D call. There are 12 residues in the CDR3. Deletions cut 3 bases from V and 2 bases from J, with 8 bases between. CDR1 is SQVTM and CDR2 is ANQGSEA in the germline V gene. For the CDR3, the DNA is TGCAGCGTTGATGACTCGGCCTACGAGCAGTACTTC. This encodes CSVDDSAYEQYF.

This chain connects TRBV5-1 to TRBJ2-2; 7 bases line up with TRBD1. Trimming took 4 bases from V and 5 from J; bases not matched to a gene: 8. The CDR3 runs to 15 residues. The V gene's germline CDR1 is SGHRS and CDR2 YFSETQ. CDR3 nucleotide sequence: TGCGCCAGCAGCCGGCAGGGGGATTTGACCGGGGAGCTGTTTTTT. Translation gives CASSRQGDLTGELFF.

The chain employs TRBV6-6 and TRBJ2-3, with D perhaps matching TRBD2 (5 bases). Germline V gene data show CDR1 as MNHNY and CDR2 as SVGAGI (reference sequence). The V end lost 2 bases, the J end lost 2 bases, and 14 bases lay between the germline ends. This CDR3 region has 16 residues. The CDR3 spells CASSYEPSGYTDTQYF. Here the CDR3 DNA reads TGTGCCAGCAGTTACGAGCCCAGCGGTTACACAGATACGCAGTATTTT.

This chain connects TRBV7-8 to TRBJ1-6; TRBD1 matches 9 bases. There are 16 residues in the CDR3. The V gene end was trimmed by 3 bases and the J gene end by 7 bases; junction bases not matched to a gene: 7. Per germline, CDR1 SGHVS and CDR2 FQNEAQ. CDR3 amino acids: CASSFSLQGANSPLHF. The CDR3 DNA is TGTGCCAGCAGCTTTAGTCTACAGGGGGCCAATTCACCCCTCCACTTT.

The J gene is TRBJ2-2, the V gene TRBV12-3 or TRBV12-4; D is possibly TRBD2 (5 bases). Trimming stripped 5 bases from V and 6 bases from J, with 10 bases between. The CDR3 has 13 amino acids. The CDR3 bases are TGTGCCAGCAGTCCCCCGGGGTCCGGGGAGCTGTTTTTT. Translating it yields CASSPPGSGELFF.

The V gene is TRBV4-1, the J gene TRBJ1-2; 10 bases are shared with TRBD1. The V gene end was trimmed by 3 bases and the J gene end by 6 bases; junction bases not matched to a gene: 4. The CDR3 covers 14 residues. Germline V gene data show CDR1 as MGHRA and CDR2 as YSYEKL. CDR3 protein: CASSHPGTGDGYTF. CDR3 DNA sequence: TGCGCCAGCAGCCACCCCGGGACAGGGGATGGCTACACCTTC.

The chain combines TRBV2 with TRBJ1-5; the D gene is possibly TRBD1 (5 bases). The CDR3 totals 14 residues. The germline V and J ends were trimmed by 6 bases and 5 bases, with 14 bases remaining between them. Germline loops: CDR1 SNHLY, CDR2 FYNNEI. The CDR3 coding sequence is TGTGCCAGCAGCCGGGCGACAGCCGATCAGCCCCAGCATTTT. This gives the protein CASSRATADQPQHF.

The DNA of the CDR3 is TGTGCCAGCCTCCCCAGTAACACAGATACGCAGTATTTT. Its translation is CASLPSNTDTQYF. The rearrangement uses TRBV27 and TRBJ2-3; no clear D gene. Germline assignment: CDR1 MNHEY and CDR2 SMNVEV (reference sequence). The CDR3 has 13 residues. Trimming removed 8 bases at V and 2 bases at J, with 11 bases between.

The CDR3 spells CATSGNSFYGYTF. The CDR3 DNA is TGTGCCACCAGTGGGAACTCTTTCTATGGCTACACCTTC. The V call is TRBV24-1, the J call TRBJ1-2; D unresolved. Trimming removed 5 bases from V and 4 bases from J, with 10 bases in between. The CDR3 length is 13 residues. The germline V gene encodes CDR1 KGHDR and CDR2 SFDVKD.

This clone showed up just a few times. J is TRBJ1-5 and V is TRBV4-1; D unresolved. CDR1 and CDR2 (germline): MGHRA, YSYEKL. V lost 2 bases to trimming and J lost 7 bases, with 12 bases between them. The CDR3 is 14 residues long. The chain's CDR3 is CASSQLGFGQPQHF. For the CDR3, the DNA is TGCGCCAGCAGCCAATTGGGTTTTGGACAGCCCCAGCATTTT.

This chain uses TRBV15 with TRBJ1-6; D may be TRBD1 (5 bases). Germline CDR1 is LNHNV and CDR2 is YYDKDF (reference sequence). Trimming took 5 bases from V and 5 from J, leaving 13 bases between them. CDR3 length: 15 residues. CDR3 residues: CATSRGPTDNSPLHF. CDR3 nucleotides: TGTGCCACCAGCCGAGGTCCGACAGATAATTCACCCCTCCACTTT.

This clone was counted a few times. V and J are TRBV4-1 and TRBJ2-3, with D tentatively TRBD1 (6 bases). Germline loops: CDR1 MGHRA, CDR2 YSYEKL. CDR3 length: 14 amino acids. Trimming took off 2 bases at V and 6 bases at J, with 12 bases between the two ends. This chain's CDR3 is CASSQRQERDTQYF. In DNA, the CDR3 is TGCGCCAGCAGCCAAAGACAGGAGAGGGATACGCAGTATTTT.